The clone carrying this TCR beta chain was seen more than once but under ten times. Its specificity is not known. Germline CDR1 is SGHVS and CDR2 is FQNEAQ. V lost 1 base and J lost 2, with 12 bases in between. The CDR3 has 15 residues. One entry per CDR3 protein results from TCRdb running MiXCR on the 5' RACE reads. The top ten hold 2% to 2.5% of the sample, which has under 250,000 distinct CDR3 sequences, 15% seen once. This sample is drawn from a study of T-cell memory formation after mild COVID-19. Study-level results: Clones that contracted from day 15 to 85 had balanced CD4/CD8; later expanders were CD4+ biased.

The chain is built from TRBV7-8 and TRBJ2-7, with D tentatively TRBD1 (5 bases). The receptor comes from an adult woman who had mild COVID-19 (a few samples of this study predate the infection). Cell type and time point are not known. Specimen: PBMCs or a T cell subset sorted from them (not recorded which). The CDR3 spells CASSLGAGSPYEQYF. CDR3 nucleotides: TGTGCCAGCAGCTTAGGGGCAGGGTCTCCCTACGAGCAGTACTTC.